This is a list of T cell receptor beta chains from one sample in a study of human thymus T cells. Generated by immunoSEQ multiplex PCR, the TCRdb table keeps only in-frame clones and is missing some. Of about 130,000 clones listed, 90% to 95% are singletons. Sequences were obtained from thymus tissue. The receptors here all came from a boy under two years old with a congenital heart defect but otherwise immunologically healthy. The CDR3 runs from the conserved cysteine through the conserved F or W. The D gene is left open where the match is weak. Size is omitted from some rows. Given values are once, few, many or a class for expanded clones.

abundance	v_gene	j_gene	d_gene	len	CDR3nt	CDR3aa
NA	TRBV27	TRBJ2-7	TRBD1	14	TGTGCCAGCAGTTTGGGACAGGGCAACTACGAGCAGTACTTC	CASSLGQGNYEQYF
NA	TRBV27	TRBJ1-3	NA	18	TGTGCCAGCAGTTTAAGGGGACTGCCATCGAGCTCTGGAAACACCATATATTTT	CASSLRGLPSSSGNTIYF
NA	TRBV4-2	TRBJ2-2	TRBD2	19	TGTGCCAGCAGCCAAAGGAAGGGGACTAGCGGGTGGAACACCGGGGAGCTGTTTTTT	CASSQRKGTSGWNTGELFF
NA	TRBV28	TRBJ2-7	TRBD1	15	TGTGCCAGCAGGCAGCAGGGGGAAGGTGAGTGGGAGCAGTACTTC	CASRQQGEGEWEQYF
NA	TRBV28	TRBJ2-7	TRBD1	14	TGTGCCAGCAGGGCGTTTGGACAGGGATCCGAGCAGTACTTC	CASRAFGQGSEQYF
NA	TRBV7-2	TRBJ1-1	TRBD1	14	TGTGCCAGCAGCTTAAGGGGGCGCGGGGCTGAAGCTTTCTTT	CASSLRGRGAEAFF
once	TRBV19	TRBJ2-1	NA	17	TGTGCCAGTAGTATCGACACTCGGGACCTCTCCTACAATGAGCAGTTCTTC	CASSIDTRDLSYNEQFF
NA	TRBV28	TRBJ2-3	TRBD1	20	TGTGCCAGCAGTCCCAAGACAGGGGTACAAGAACTTTTCTACACAGATACGCAGTATTTT	CASSPKTGVQELFYTDTQYF
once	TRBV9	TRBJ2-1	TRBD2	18	TGTGCCAGCAGCGTAGGGCTTTTAGGAACTAGCGGCGTGAATGAGCAGTTCTTC	CASSVGLLGTSGVNEQFF
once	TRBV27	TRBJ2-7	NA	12	TGTGCCAGTGGGGTCCTCCGCCACGAGCAGTACTTC	CASGVLRHEQYF
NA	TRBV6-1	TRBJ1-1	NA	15	TGTGCCAGCAGTGATATTGAGGGGAGGAACACTGAAGCTTTCTTT	CASSDIEGRNTEAFF
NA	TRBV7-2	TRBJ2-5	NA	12	TGTGCCAGCAGCTTTAAAGGTCGGACCCAGTACTTC	CASSFKGRTQYF
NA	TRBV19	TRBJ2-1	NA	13	TGTGCCAGTAGTATCAGGGGATGGGATGAGCAGTTCTTC	CASSIRGWDEQFF
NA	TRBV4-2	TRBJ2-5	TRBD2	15	TGTGCCAGCAGCCGTCCCGCGGGGGGGAAAGAGACCCAGTACTTC	CASSRPAGGKETQYF
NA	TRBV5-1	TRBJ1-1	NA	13	TGCGCCAGCAGCTTCGCAGGGAACACTGAAGCTTTCTTT	CASSFAGNTEAFF
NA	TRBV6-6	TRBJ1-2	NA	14	TGTGCCAGCAGTTACCCGGGACACTTCTATGGCTACACCTTC	CASSYPGHFYGYTF
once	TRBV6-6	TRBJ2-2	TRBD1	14	TGTGCCAGCAGTTGGGACAGGAACACCGGGGAGCTGTTTTTT	CASSWDRNTGELFF
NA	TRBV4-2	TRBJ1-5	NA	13	TGTGCCAGCAGCCCAGACAGCAATCAGCCCCAGCATTTT	CASSPDSNQPQHF
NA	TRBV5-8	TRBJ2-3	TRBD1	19	TGTGCCAGCAGCTTGATCCCCTGGGACAGGGGAGGTAGCACAGATACGCAGTATTTT	CASSLIPWDRGGSTDTQYF
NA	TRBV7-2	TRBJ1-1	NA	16	TGTGCCAGCAGCTTTGGGGGCGACCAGATGGATTCGTGGGTATTCTTT	CASSFGGDQMDSWVFF
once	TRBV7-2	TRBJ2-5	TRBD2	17	TGTGCCAGCAGCCCAGCGGGGGGCCTAGCGGGGAGAGAGACCCAGTACTTC	CASSPAGGLAGRETQYF
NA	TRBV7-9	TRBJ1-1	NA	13	TGTGCCAGCAGCCTGAGGGGAGACACTGAAGCTTTCTTT	CASSLRGDTEAFF
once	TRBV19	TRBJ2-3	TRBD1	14	TGTGCCAGTAGTCCAGGGACAGGGGCAGATACGCAGTATTTT	CASSPGTGADTQYF
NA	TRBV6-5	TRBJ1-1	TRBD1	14	TGTGCCTCCCCAGGGACAGGCACCAACACTGAAGCTTTCTTT	CASPGTGTNTEAFF
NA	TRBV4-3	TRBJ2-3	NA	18	TGCGCCAGCAGCCATCACCACGGGCCGCGGCTAGCCGTAGATACGCAGTATTTT	CASSHHHGPRLAVDTQYF
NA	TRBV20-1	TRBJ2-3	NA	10	TGCAGTGCCTTAGGTGATACGCAGTATTTT	CSALGDTQYF
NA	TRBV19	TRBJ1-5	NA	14	TGTGCCAGTAGTATCCTTATTCTCCATCAGCCCCAGCATTTT	CASSILILHQPQHF
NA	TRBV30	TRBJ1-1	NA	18	TGTGCCTGGAGTTATACCATCGCATTGGGGGGGGGCGTCACTGAAGCTTTCTTT	CAWSYTIALGGGVTEAFF
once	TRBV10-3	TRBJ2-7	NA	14	TGTGCCATCAGTGACGTTGAGGGGGGTCGCGAGCAGTACTTC	CAISDVEGGREQYF
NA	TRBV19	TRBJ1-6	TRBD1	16	TGTGCCAGTAGTACCCCCGGGACAGACGGTAATTCACCCCTCCACTTT	CASSTPGTDGNSPLHF
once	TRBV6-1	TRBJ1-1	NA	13	TGTGCCAGCAATCTCGGCACGAACACTGAAGCTTTCTTT	CASNLGTNTEAFF
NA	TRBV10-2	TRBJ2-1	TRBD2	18	TGCGCCAGCAGCCAACTGCGACTAGCGGGGGGGCCAGTTGTTGAGCAGTTCTTC	CASSQLRLAGGPVVEQFF